This T cell receptor beta chain comes out of a study of T cell clonotyping in hematopoietic cell transplantation. After removal of 5 bases from V and 7 bases from J, the junction contained 6 bases not matched to a gene. The CDR3 extends over 14 amino acids. CDR1 and CDR2 from the germline V gene are SEHNR and FQNEAQ (reference sequence). The method was immunoSEQ multiplex PCR; TCRdb's version includes in-frame clones alone and lacks a portion of them. The data hold about 6,200 clones, with about three quarters observed a single time. Sequenced here: PBMCs, sampled 100 days after allogeneic stem cell transplant. This clonotype originated in a female patient in her thirties or forties who had an allogeneic stem cell transplant, so the T cells may come from the graft donor. Some clones in this sample may be carry-over from other donors' samples. V and J are TRBV7-9 and TRBJ2-2, with TRBD1 matching 8 bases. The CDR3 sequence: CASSQTGEIGELFF. The CDR3 nucleotides read TGTGCCAGCAGCCAGACAGGGGAGATCGGGGAGCTGTTTTTT.